The 11 T cell receptor beta chains in this list originate from one sample, sequenced in a study of blood T cell repertoires in COVID-19. Measured with immunoSEQ multiplex PCR; TCRdb has only the in-frame clones, and not every one. The sample carries approximately 450,000 clones, around 88% recorded once. Sequenced material: peripheral blood. All receptors come from a woman in her twenties or thirties with acute or convalescent COVID-19.

The chain uses TRBV2 and TRBJ1-2; TRBD1 agrees at 7 bases. Trimming took 8 bases from V and 3 from J; bases not matched to a gene: 9. CDR1 is SNHLY, CDR2 FYNNEI, per germline. CDR3 length: 14 residues. The CDR3 DNA sequence: TGTGCCAGCGTTTTTGGACAGGATGACTATGGCTACACCTTC. It is translated as CASVFGQDDYGYTF.

The J gene is TRBJ2-3, the V gene TRBV4-1; 8 bases fit TRBD1. Germline V gene sequence: CDR1 MGHRA, CDR2 YSYEKL. Trimming at V came to 2 bases and at J to 3 bases, leaving 1 base not matched to a gene. The CDR3 covers 14 residues. For the CDR3, the DNA is TGCGCCAGCAGCCAACGGACAGGGACAGATACGCAGTATTTT. It yields the protein CASSQRTGTDTQYF.

The chain uses TRBV11-3 and TRBJ2-7; weak D call: TRBD2 (8 bases). Deletions cut 5 bases from V and 5 bases from J, with 19 bases between. Looked up from germline, CDR1 is SGHNT and CDR2 is YENEEA. The CDR3 is 15 residues long. For the CDR3, the DNA is TGTGCCAGCAGCCCAGGGGGACTAGGGTCGAACGAGCAGTACTTC. It is translated as CASSPGGLGSNEQYF. Combining the CDR3 with reference TRBV11-3 and TRBJ2-7 gives the whole variable domain EAGVVQSPRYKIIEKKQPVAFWCNPISGHNTLYWYLQNLGQGPELLIRYENEEAVDDSQLPKDRFSAERLKGVDSTLKIQPAELGDSAVYLCASSPGGLGSNEQYFGPGTRLTVT.

The chain joins TRBV7-8 to TRBJ2-5, with D possibly TRBD1 on 6 matching bases. CDR1 and CDR2 (germline): SGHVS, FQNEAQ. The V end was cut by 5 bases, the J end by 3 bases, with 16 bases between. The CDR3 runs to 15 residues. This chain's CDR3 is CASSKARAGEETQYF. For the CDR3, the DNA is TGTGCCAGCAGCAAAGCCCGAGCAGGGGAAGAGACCCAGTACTTC. The variable domain in full, with the rest retrieved from reference TRBV7-8 and TRBJ2-5, is GAGVSQSPRYKVAKRGQDVALRCDPISGHVSLFWYQQALGQGPEFLTYFQNEAQLDKSGLPSDRFFAERPEGSVSTLKIQRTQQEDSAVYLCASSKARAGEETQYFGPGTRLLVL.

The chain uses TRBV5-4 and TRBJ1-6, with 8 bases lining up with TRBD1. Germline lookup yields CDR1 SGHNT and CDR2 YYREEE (reference sequence). There are 15 residues in the CDR3. V shed 5 bases and J 8 bases; nucleotides not matched to a gene: 9. The CDR3 coding sequence is TGTGCCAGCAGGTTAACCGACAGGGGTTATTCACCCCTCCACTTT. This encodes CASRLTDRGYSPLHF.

CDR3 sequence reads: CASSFRVLAGGDEQFF. In nucleotides, the CDR3 is TGTGCCAGCAGTTTCAGGGTACTAGCGGGGGGCGATGAGCAGTTCTTC. The chain joins TRBV28 to TRBJ2-1, with TRBD2 matching 12 bases. The ends lost 3 bases at V and 8 bases at J; junction bases unmatched: 8. The germline V gene has CDR1 MDHEN and CDR2 SYDVKM. The CDR3 is 16 amino acids. The full variable domain, in which reference TRBV28 and TRBJ2-1 provide the parts outside the CDR3, is DVKVTQSSRYLVKRTGEKVFLECVQDMDHENMFWYRQDPGLGLRLIYFSYDVKMKEKGDIPEGYSVSREKKERFSLILESASTNQTSMYLCASSFRVLAGGDEQFFGPGTRLTVL.

The CDR3 nucleotides read TGTGCCAGCAGGACTAGCGGGGGTAGCGAGACCCAGTACTTC. Its translation is CASRTSGGSETQYF. The rearrangement joins TRBV6-6 to TRBJ2-5; 12 nucleotides match TRBD2. The CDR3 loop spans 14 amino acids. Looked up from germline, CDR1 is MNHNY and CDR2 is SVGAGI (reference sequence). The ends lost 6 bases at V and 5 bases at J; junction bases unmatched: 4.

The rearrangement joins TRBV15 to TRBJ2-7; 8 bases are shared with TRBD1. CDR1 LNHNV and CDR2 YYDKDF come from the germline V gene (reference sequence). V lost 6 bases and J lost 6; bases outside the gene matches: 13. The CDR3 runs to 15 residues. The CDR3 region is CATRRDRSIYSEQYF. In DNA, the CDR3 is TGTGCCACCAGGAGGGACAGGTCGATATATAGCGAGCAGTACTTC. Using reference TRBV15 and TRBJ2-7 for the parts outside the CDR3, the full variable domain is DAMVIQNPRYQVTQFGKPVTLSCSQTLNHNVMYWYQQKSSQAPKLLFHYYDKDFNNEADTPDNFQSRRPNTSFCFLDIRSPGLGDTAMYLCATRRDRSIYSEQYFGPGTRLTVT.

The rearrangement joins TRBV4-1 to TRBJ2-3; 9 bases are shared with TRBD2. This CDR3 has 16 amino acids. Per germline, CDR1 MGHRA and CDR2 YSYEKL. V lost 3 bases and J lost 1; bases outside the gene matches: 5. CDR3 in amino acids: CASSHVAGGRTDTQYF. CDR3 nucleotides: TGCGCCAGCAGCCATGTGGCGGGGGGGCGCACAGATACGCAGTATTTT.

The V gene is TRBV18, the J gene TRBJ2-1; TRBD1 matches at 8 bases. Germline V CDR1 and CDR2: KGHSH, LQKENI. V was pared by 5 bases and J by 4 bases, with 10 bases of the junction left unmatched. The CDR3 consists of 16 residues. This CDR3 reads CASSSIRTGNYNEQFF. CDR3 DNA sequence: TGTGCCAGCTCATCAATCAGGACAGGGAATTACAATGAGCAGTTCTTC. The variable domain in full, with the rest retrieved from reference TRBV18 and TRBJ2-1, is NAGVMQNPRHLVRRRGQEARLRCSPMKGHSHVYWYRQLPEEGLKFMVYLQKENIIDESGMPKERFSAEFPKEGPSILRIQQVVRGDSAAYFCASSSIRTGNYNEQFFGPGTRLTVL.

In this sample, this clone turned up a few times. This CDR3 is also generated by other DNA sequences in the sample. This sequence joins TRBV27 and TRBJ2-7, with TRBD1 identical over 7 bases. Germline lookup yields CDR1 MNHEY and CDR2 SMNVEV (reference sequence). The CDR3 length is 13 residues. With V trimmed by 6 bases and J by 2 bases, 4 bases remained unmatched. CDR3 nucleotides: TGTGCCAGCAGCAGGGGGAGAACCTACGAGCAGTACTTC. It encodes CASSRGRTYEQYF.